The rows below give T cell receptor beta chains drawn from one sample of a study of blood T cell repertoires in COVID-19. Method: immunoSEQ multiplex PCR; TCRdb's copy keeps in-frame clones and lacks some. The sample includes about 180,000 clones, 80% to 90% seen only once; the top ten take 3% to 3.5%. Material: peripheral blood. The source is a man in his 60s with acute or convalescent COVID-19. The CDR3 runs from the conserved cysteine through the conserved F or W. The order of the fields is clone size, V gene, D gene, J gene, CDR3 length, CDR3 DNA, CDR3 protein. The D gene is left open where the match is weak. Clone sizes are given selectively: once, few, many, or a class where the clone is expanded.

size: -
V: TRBV4-2
D: -
J: TRBJ1-1
length: 15
DNA: TGTGCCAGCAGCCCCAGGTGGCGACAGAACACTGAAGCTTTCTTT
CDR3: CASSPRWRQNTEAFF

size: -
V: TRBV19
D: TRBD1
J: TRBJ1-2
length: 16
DNA: TGTGCCAGTAGGCGTTTCCCGGGACAGAGAAACTATGGCTACACCTTC
CDR3: CASRRFPGQRNYGYTF

size: -
V: TRBV30
D: TRBD2
J: TRBJ2-3
length: 16
DNA: TGTGCCTTAAGCCCGGGACTAGCGGAGACAAAGGATACGCAGTATTTT
CDR3: CALSPGLAETKDTQYF

size: -
V: TRBV6-4
D: -
J: TRBJ2-2
length: 14
DNA: TGTGCCAGCAGTCCCCGTTTCAGCACCGGGGAGCTGTTTTTT
CDR3: CASSPRFSTGELFF

size: -
V: TRBV2
D: -
J: TRBJ2-5
length: 14
DNA: TGTGCCAGCAGTGAAGTCGACAGTCGAGAGACCCAGTACTTC
CDR3: CASSEVDSRETQYF

size: -
V: TRBV4-1
D: -
J: TRBJ2-5
length: 15
DNA: TGCGCCAGCAGCCAAGTAATTCCGGGGAAAGGGACCCAGTACTTC
CDR3: CASSQVIPGKGTQYF

size: -
V: TRBV19
D: TRBD2
J: TRBJ2-1
length: 17
DNA: TGTGCCAGTAGTATAGATCAATCGGGAGGACGAGGGAATGAGCAGTTCTTC
CDR3: CASSIDQSGGRGNEQFF

size: -
V: TRBV15
D: TRBD2
J: TRBJ2-1
length: 16
DNA: TGTGCCACCAGCAGGGCTGCGGGAGTCTCCTACAATGAGCAGTTCTTC
CDR3: CATSRAAGVSYNEQFF

size: -
V: TRBV10-1
D: -
J: TRBJ1-5
length: 14
DNA: TGCGCCAGCGTTACGACACCCCCCGACCAGCCCCAGCATTTT
CDR3: CASVTTPPDQPQHF

size: -
V: TRBV5-1
D: TRBD2
J: TRBJ2-1
length: 14
DNA: TGCGCCAGCGCTTGGGCTAGCGGGAGTAATGAGCAGTTCTTC
CDR3: CASAWASGSNEQFF

size: -
V: TRBV7-6
D: -
J: TRBJ2-5
length: 15
DNA: TGTGCCAGCAGCTCCGTGGGTACGTCGGGGGAGACCCAGTACTTC
CDR3: CASSSVGTSGETQYF

size: few
V: TRBV4-2
D: -
J: TRBJ2-3
length: 16
DNA: TGTGCCAGCAGCCAAGTAGGCGGTTCCTCGGTAGATACGCAGTATTTT
CDR3: CASSQVGGSSVDTQYF

size: -
V: TRBV9
D: -
J: TRBJ2-3
length: 16
DNA: TGTGCCAGCAGCCCCCGGAGGGACGTAGGCACAGATACGCAGTATTTT
CDR3: CASSPRRDVGTDTQYF

size: -
V: TRBV15
D: -
J: TRBJ1-2
length: 15
DNA: TGTGCCACCAGCAGACCCTCCCCAGGGTCGCATGGCTACACCTTC
CDR3: CATSRPSPGSHGYTF

size: -
V: TRBV7-8
D: -
J: TRBJ2-5
length: 13
DNA: TGTGCCAGCAGCCGGACAGTTCAAGAGACCCAGTACTTC
CDR3: CASSRTVQETQYF

size: -
V: TRBV7-9
D: TRBD1
J: TRBJ2-7
length: 16
DNA: TGTGCCAGCAGCTACGGACCCGGGACAGGGGTCTACGAGCAGTACTTC
CDR3: CASSYGPGTGVYEQYF

size: -
V: TRBV11-2
D: -
J: TRBJ2-2
length: 16
DNA: TGTGCCAGCAGCCCGACAGCCAGCTCCAACACCGGGGAGCTGTTTTTT
CDR3: CASSPTASSNTGELFF

size: -
V: TRBV6-5
D: TRBD2
J: TRBJ2-7
length: 15
DNA: TGTGCCAGCAACCCCGCGGGAGGGACCTCCTACGAGCAGTACTTC
CDR3: CASNPAGGTSYEQYF

size: -
V: TRBV6-2/TRBV6-3
D: TRBD1
J: TRBJ1-1
length: 15
DNA: TGTGCCAGCAGTCGTCAACAGGGGGCGAACACTGAAGCTTTCTTT
CDR3: CASSRQQGANTEAFF

size: -
V: TRBV7-9
D: -
J: TRBJ1-6
length: 17
DNA: TGTGCCAGCAGCCGAGGGACACCGAGCTCCTATAATTCACCCCTCCACTTT
CDR3: CASSRGTPSSYNSPLHF

size: -
V: TRBV27
D: -
J: TRBJ1-5
length: 14
DNA: TGTGCCACAAGCCTCACAGGCCGCAATCAGCCCCAGCATTTT
CDR3: CATSLTGRNQPQHF

size: -
V: TRBV5-8
D: -
J: TRBJ1-5
length: 14
DNA: TGTGCCAGCAGCACCCTTTGGCGCGGGCAGCCCCAGCATTTT
CDR3: CASSTLWRGQPQHF

size: few
V: TRBV4-1
D: TRBD2
J: TRBJ2-7
length: 18
DNA: TGCGCCAGCAGCCAAGACCCCGGACTAGCGGGACCAACCTACGAGCAGTACTTC
CDR3: CASSQDPGLAGPTYEQYF

size: -
V: TRBV19
D: -
J: TRBJ1-4
length: 14
DNA: TGTGCCAGTAAGACCGGGGGGGCTGGTGAAAAACTGTTTTTT
CDR3: CASKTGGAGEKLFF

size: -
V: TRBV7-2
D: -
J: TRBJ1-6
length: 13
DNA: TGTGCCAGCAGCTTAGACGGGAATTCACCCCTCCACTTT
CDR3: CASSLDGNSPLHF

size: -
V: TRBV7-9
D: -
J: TRBJ1-1
length: 14
DNA: TGTGCCAGCAGCTTAGTCCCCCGAAGCGCTGAAGCTTTCTTT
CDR3: CASSLVPRSAEAFF

size: -
V: TRBV7-2
D: TRBD2
J: TRBJ2-1
length: 16
DNA: TGTGCCAGCAGTCCCACCGGGACTAGACCCTACAATGAGCAGTTCTTC
CDR3: CASSPTGTRPYNEQFF

size: -
V: TRBV6-5
D: -
J: TRBJ1-6
length: 14
DNA: TGTGCCAGCAGTTTACAGGGAGCCAATTCACCCCTCCACTTT
CDR3: CASSLQGANSPLHF

size: -
V: TRBV2
D: -
J: TRBJ2-2
length: 14
DNA: TGTGCCAGCACGCGCCTTCGGAGCACCGGGGAGCTGTTTTTT
CDR3: CASTRLRSTGELFF

size: -
V: TRBV7-7
D: -
J: TRBJ2-1
length: 15
DNA: TGTGCTAGCAGCTTATCAGGTTCGGGGTACAATGAGCAGTTCTTC
CDR3: CASSLSGSGYNEQFF

size: once
V: TRBV11-2
D: -
J: TRBJ2-7
length: 12
DNA: TGTGCCAGCAGCTTACCAGGGGTCGAGCAGTACTTC
CDR3: CASSLPGVEQYF

size: -
V: TRBV30
D: -
J: TRBJ2-7
length: 13
DNA: TGTGCCTGGAGTACAGGGCCCTCCGGCGAGCAGTACTTC
CDR3: CAWSTGPSGEQYF

size: -
V: TRBV5-6
D: TRBD1
J: TRBJ1-4
length: 16
DNA: TGTGCCAGCAGCAGACTAACAGGGGGCGATGGTGAAAAACTGTTTTTT
CDR3: CASSRLTGGDGEKLFF

size: -
V: TRBV10-3
D: TRBD1
J: TRBJ2-7
length: 15
DNA: TGTGCCATCAGTGAGTCGACAGGGGCGTCCTACGAGCAGTACTTC
CDR3: CAISESTGASYEQYF

size: -
V: TRBV19
D: -
J: TRBJ2-1
length: 14
DNA: TGTGCCAGTAGCCAACCAGGCTCCTACAATGAGCAGTTCTTC
CDR3: CASSQPGSYNEQFF

size: -
V: TRBV6-5
D: TRBD1
J: TRBJ1-2
length: 14
DNA: TGTGCCAGCAGTTACCTGACAGGGTACTATGGCTACACCTTC
CDR3: CASSYLTGYYGYTF

size: many
V: TRBV6-4
D: -
J: TRBJ2-6
length: 16
DNA: TGTGCCAGCAGTACGGACAGCAGCTCTGGGGCCAACGTCCTGACTTTC
CDR3: CASSTDSSSGANVLTF